This is a list of T cell receptor beta chains from one sample in a study of regulatory T cells in long-lasting Graves disease. TCRdb reprocessed the multiplex PCR reads via MiXCR and lists one record per CDR3 protein. The sample contains hundreds of thousands of distinct CDR3 sequences, about a sixth of which appear only once. The data were also submitted as part of a second study, on T cells in Graves' hyperthyroidism and ophthalmopathy.

The sample was peripheral blood mononuclear cells (PBMCs), taken at new diagnosis, from a patient treated with antithyroid drugs. These receptors originate from a man aged 35 to 55 with Graves disease. The CDR3 runs from the conserved cysteine through the conserved F or W. Fields, in order: V gene, clone size, J gene, D gene, CDR3 protein, CDR3 DNA. The D gene is left open where the match is weak. Some rows mark clone size as missing; the rest say once, few, many or name a class of expanded clone.

v_call: TRBV6-1
clone_size: many
j_call: TRBJ1-5
d_call: NA
cdr3_aa: CASRRGGGQPQHF
cdr3_nt: TGTGCCAGCAGGAGGGGGGGCGGTCAGCCCCAGCATTTT

v_call: TRBV13
clone_size: many
j_call: TRBJ2-3
d_call: NA
cdr3_aa: CASRGGPTDTQYF
cdr3_nt: TGTGCCAGCAGAGGGGGACCCACAGATACGCAGTATTTT

v_call: TRBV7-2
clone_size: once
j_call: TRBJ2-5
d_call: NA
cdr3_aa: CASSPLGLNGETQYF
cdr3_nt: TGTGCCAGCAGCCCGCTGGGACTCAACGGGGAGACCCAGTACTTC

v_call: TRBV6-2/TRBV6-3
clone_size: NA
j_call: TRBJ2-7
d_call: NA
cdr3_aa: CASSYSQGIRQYF
cdr3_nt: TGTGCCAGCAGTTACTCTCAGGGCATTAGGCAGTACTTC

v_call: TRBV28
clone_size: many
j_call: TRBJ1-5
d_call: NA
cdr3_aa: CATFSVGNQPQHF
cdr3_nt: TGTGCCACCTTCTCCGTGGGAAATCAGCCCCAGCATTTT

v_call: TRBV10-3
clone_size: few
j_call: TRBJ2-2
d_call: TRBD1
cdr3_aa: CAISRQGRAGELFF
cdr3_nt: TGTGCCATCAGTCGACAGGGTAGGGCCGGGGAGCTGTTTTTT

v_call: TRBV9
clone_size: NA
j_call: TRBJ2-1
d_call: TRBD2
cdr3_aa: CASSTTSGGAVGEQFF
cdr3_nt: TGTGCCAGCAGCACCACTAGCGGGGGGGCGGTGGGAGAGCAGTTCTTC

v_call: TRBV5-1
clone_size: NA
j_call: TRBJ2-3
d_call: NA
cdr3_aa: CASSGGNDRVGADTQYF
cdr3_nt: TGCGCCAGCAGCGGGGGGAATGACAGGGTAGGAGCAGATACGCAGTATTTT

v_call: TRBV30
clone_size: many
j_call: TRBJ2-5
d_call: TRBD1
cdr3_aa: CAWSRGTGSDQYF
cdr3_nt: TGTGCCTGGAGTCGCGGGACAGGGAGCGACCAGTACTTC

v_call: TRBV6-1
clone_size: many
j_call: TRBJ2-3
d_call: TRBD1
cdr3_aa: CASSEGQGSDTQYF
cdr3_nt: TGTGCCAGCAGTGAGGGACAGGGGTCAGATACGCAGTATTTT

v_call: TRBV6-1
clone_size: NA
j_call: TRBJ2-2
d_call: TRBD1
cdr3_aa: CASSTGQGDTGELFF
cdr3_nt: TGTGCCAGCAGTACCGGACAGGGAGACACCGGGGAGCTGTTTTTT

v_call: TRBV7-2
clone_size: NA
j_call: TRBJ1-1
d_call: NA
cdr3_aa: CASKRGVWTEAFF
cdr3_nt: TGTGCCAGCAAGCGCGGGGTGTGGACTGAAGCTTTCTTT

v_call: TRBV2
clone_size: many
j_call: TRBJ2-7
d_call: NA
cdr3_aa: CASSETGQVLRAF
cdr3_nt: NA

v_call: TRBV6-1
clone_size: many
j_call: TRBJ2-7
d_call: NA
cdr3_aa: CASSANIGQTYEQYF
cdr3_nt: TGTGCCAGCAGTGCTAACATCGGACAGACCTACGAACAGTACTTC

v_call: TRBV28
clone_size: many
j_call: TRBJ1-4
d_call: NA
cdr3_aa: CASSSYGVEKLFF
cdr3_nt: TGTGCCAGCAGTTCGTACGGGGTTGAAAAACTGTTTTTT

v_call: TRBV11-2
clone_size: many
j_call: TRBJ2-1
d_call: TRBD2
cdr3_aa: CASSLDRLAGVAEQFF
cdr3_nt: TGTGCCAGCAGCTTAGATCGCCTAGCGGGGGTTGCTGAGCAGTTCTTC

v_call: TRBV15
clone_size: many
j_call: TRBJ2-7
d_call: TRBD2
cdr3_aa: CATSRGERGYEQYF
cdr3_nt: TGTGCCACCAGCAGAGGAGAGCGGGGATACGAGCAGTACTTC

v_call: TRBV29-1
clone_size: few
j_call: TRBJ2-3
d_call: TRBD2
cdr3_aa: CSAAGGLAGGGSTDTQYF
cdr3_nt: TGCAGCGCCGCCGGGGGTTTAGCGGGGGGGGGTAGCACAGATACGCAGTATTTT

v_call: TRBV11-3
clone_size: NA
j_call: TRBJ2-2
d_call: NA
cdr3_aa: CASSLVETGELFF
cdr3_nt: TGTGCCAGCAGCCTCGTCGAAACCGGGGAGCTGTTTTTT

v_call: TRBV6-1
clone_size: NA
j_call: TRBJ2-3
d_call: TRBD2
cdr3_aa: CASDPSGGAYTQYF
cdr3_nt: TGTGCCAGCGATCCTAGCGGGGGAGCCTATACGCAGTATTTT

v_call: TRBV9
clone_size: many
j_call: TRBJ2-5
d_call: NA
cdr3_aa: CASSVGPAPETQYF
cdr3_nt: TGTGCCAGCAGCGTAGGGCCGGCTCCAGAGACCCAGTACTTC

v_call: TRBV5-6
clone_size: few
j_call: TRBJ2-1
d_call: NA
cdr3_aa: CASNTYAGTYNEQFF
cdr3_nt: TGTGCCAGCAACACTTACGCGGGGACCTACAATGAGCAGTTCTTC

v_call: TRBV18
clone_size: many
j_call: TRBJ2-3
d_call: NA
cdr3_aa: CASSPAAGGDTQYF
cdr3_nt: TGTGCCAGCTCACCGGCAGCTGGAGGGGATACGCAGTATTTT

v_call: TRBV20-1
clone_size: few
j_call: TRBJ2-1
d_call: NA
cdr3_aa: CSLGGAPGYNEQFF
cdr3_nt: TGCAGTCTGGGGGGGGCTCCGGGCTACAATGAGCAGTTCTTC

v_call: TRBV3-1
clone_size: few
j_call: TRBJ1-2
d_call: NA
cdr3_aa: CASSQGRGLYGYTF
cdr3_nt: TGTGCCAGCAGCCAAGGGAGGGGCCTCTATGGCTACACCTTC

v_call: TRBV12-3/TRBV12-4
clone_size: many
j_call: TRBJ2-1
d_call: TRBD2
cdr3_aa: CASSGSGGAGDEQFF
cdr3_nt: TGTGCCAGCAGTGGTAGCGGGGGGGCAGGGGATGAGCAGTTCTTC

v_call: TRBV6-1
clone_size: NA
j_call: TRBJ2-6
d_call: NA
cdr3_aa: CASSDDGRGTGANVLTF
cdr3_nt: TGTGCCAGCAGTGACGACGGTAGGGGAACTGGGGCCAACGTCCTGACTTTC

v_call: TRBV11-1
clone_size: many
j_call: TRBJ2-7
d_call: NA
cdr3_aa: CASSPQAGMPYEQYF
cdr3_nt: TGTGCCAGCAGCCCTCAGGCGGGGATGCCCTACGAGCAGTACTTC

v_call: TRBV20-1
clone_size: many
j_call: TRBJ2-2
d_call: TRBD1
cdr3_aa: CSARLRDRGYTGELFF
cdr3_nt: TGCAGTGCTAGGCTCCGGGACAGGGGCTACACCGGGGAGCTGTTTTTT

v_call: TRBV12-3/TRBV12-4
clone_size: few
j_call: TRBJ1-5
d_call: NA
cdr3_aa: CASSRSTRGLPQHF
cdr3_nt: TGTGCCAGCAGCCGATCGACCCGGGGCCTGCCCCAGCATTTT

v_call: TRBV20-1
clone_size: many
j_call: TRBJ2-7
d_call: NA
cdr3_aa: CSAPRTGGVYEQYF
cdr3_nt: TGCAGTGCTCCTAGGACAGGAGGGGTTTACGAGCAGTACTTC

v_call: TRBV6-2/TRBV6-3
clone_size: NA
j_call: TRBJ2-7
d_call: NA
cdr3_aa: CASSFGAFSYEQYF
cdr3_nt: TGTGCCAGCAGTTTCGGGGCTTTCTCCTACGAGCAGTACTTC

v_call: TRBV18
clone_size: many
j_call: TRBJ2-3
d_call: NA
cdr3_aa: CASSPSGNTDTQYF
cdr3_nt: TGTGCCAGCTCACCTTCAGGAAACACAGATACGCAGTATTTT

v_call: TRBV3-1
clone_size: many
j_call: TRBJ2-5
d_call: NA
cdr3_aa: CASSQEALLGRETQYF
cdr3_nt: TGTGCCAGCAGCCAAGAAGCCCTGTTGGGTAGAGAGACCCAGTACTTC

v_call: TRBV29-1
clone_size: many
j_call: TRBJ1-1
d_call: TRBD1
cdr3_aa: CSVGQVNTEAFF
cdr3_nt: TGCAGCGTGGGACAGGTGAACACTGAAGCTTTCTTT

v_call: TRBV28
clone_size: many
j_call: TRBJ2-7
d_call: TRBD1
cdr3_aa: CASSLRPRVTGTNYEQYF
cdr3_nt: TGTGCCAGCAGTTTACGTCCGAGGGTGACAGGGACAAACTACGAGCAGTACTTC

v_call: TRBV18
clone_size: NA
j_call: TRBJ2-5
d_call: NA
cdr3_aa: CASSSFGGDQETQYF
cdr3_nt: TGTGCCAGCTCATCATTTGGGGGTGATCAAGAGACCCAGTACTTC

v_call: TRBV5-6
clone_size: many
j_call: TRBJ2-1
d_call: NA
cdr3_aa: CASSWDRDREQFF
cdr3_nt: TGTGCCAGCAGCTGGGACCGGGACCGGGAGCAGTTCTTC

v_call: TRBV18
clone_size: many
j_call: TRBJ1-6
d_call: TRBD1
cdr3_aa: CASSGTGGYNSPLHF
cdr3_nt: TGTGCCAGCTCAGGAACAGGGGGTTATAATTCACCCCTCCACTTT

v_call: TRBV2
clone_size: few
j_call: TRBJ1-4
d_call: NA
cdr3_aa: CASSNRAVEEKLFF
cdr3_nt: TGTGCCAGCAGCAACAGGGCGGTTGAGGAAAAACTGTTTTTT

v_call: TRBV29-1
clone_size: few
j_call: TRBJ1-1
d_call: NA
cdr3_aa: CSAERSGGTEAFF
cdr3_nt: TGCAGCGCCGAAAGGTCTGGAGGGACTGAAGCTTTCTTT

v_call: TRBV28
clone_size: NA
j_call: TRBJ2-1
d_call: NA
cdr3_aa: CASSLVGGPNEQFF
cdr3_nt: TGTGCCAGCAGCTTAGTGGGGGGGCCGAATGAGCAGTTCTTC

v_call: TRBV28
clone_size: many
j_call: TRBJ1-3
d_call: NA
cdr3_aa: CASSLSGSRHTIYF
cdr3_nt: TGTGCCAGCAGTTTATCCGGTAGTCGGCACACCATATATTTT

v_call: TRBV12-5
clone_size: many
j_call: TRBJ2-5
d_call: TRBD1
cdr3_aa: CASGISTGSLAETQYF
cdr3_nt: TGTGCTAGTGGTATCTCGACAGGGTCACTTGCGGAGACCCAGTACTTC

v_call: TRBV18
clone_size: many
j_call: TRBJ1-1
d_call: NA
cdr3_aa: CASFRGGESREAFF
cdr3_nt: TGTGCCAGCTTTCGGGGAGGGGAAAGTAGAGAAGCTTTCTTT

v_call: TRBV7-9
clone_size: NA
j_call: TRBJ1-3
d_call: NA
cdr3_aa: CASSLVYSSGNTIYF
cdr3_nt: TGTGCCAGCAGCTTAGTGTATAGCTCTGGAAACACCATATATTTT

v_call: TRBV6-1
clone_size: few
j_call: TRBJ1-6
d_call: NA
cdr3_aa: CASKGQADSTPLHF
cdr3_nt: TGTGCCAGCAAGGGCCAAGCAGATTCAACACCCCTCCACTTT

v_call: TRBV6-2/TRBV6-3
clone_size: many
j_call: TRBJ2-2
d_call: TRBD2
cdr3_aa: CASSRPDGGARTGELFF
cdr3_nt: TGTGCCAGCAGTCGCCCTGACGGGGGGGCGCGTACCGGGGAGCTGTTTTTT

v_call: TRBV7-2
clone_size: many
j_call: TRBJ2-7
d_call: NA
cdr3_aa: CASSLRGGYEQYF
cdr3_nt: TGTGCCAGCAGTTTAAGGGGGGGCTACGAGCAGTACTTC

v_call: TRBV27
clone_size: many
j_call: TRBJ2-7
d_call: TRBD1
cdr3_aa: CASSLVRGQGVTYEQYF
cdr3_nt: TGTGCCAGCAGCCTAGTCCGGGGACAGGGGGTCACCTACGAGCAGTACTTC

v_call: TRBV4-2
clone_size: many
j_call: TRBJ2-7
d_call: TRBD1
cdr3_aa: CASSQGQGSYEQYF
cdr3_nt: TGTGCCAGCAGCCAAGGACAGGGGTCCTACGAGCAGTACTTC

v_call: TRBV10-3
clone_size: many
j_call: TRBJ2-3
d_call: TRBD2
cdr3_aa: CAIRSGRAQLTDTQYF
cdr3_nt: TGTGCCATCAGGAGCGGGAGGGCACAACTCACAGATACGCAGTATTTT

v_call: TRBV20-1
clone_size: many
j_call: TRBJ2-7
d_call: TRBD1
cdr3_aa: CSAGQVYEQYF
cdr3_nt: TGCAGTGCTGGACAGGTTTACGAGCAGTACTTC

v_call: TRBV20-1
clone_size: many
j_call: TRBJ2-3
d_call: TRBD2
cdr3_aa: CSADGTRNTDTQYF
cdr3_nt: TGCAGTGCGGACGGGACTAGGAACACAGATACGCAGTATTTT

v_call: TRBV3-1
clone_size: many
j_call: TRBJ1-2
d_call: NA
cdr3_aa: CASSQEVTDYGYTF
cdr3_nt: TGTGCCAGCAGCCAAGAGGTCACGGACTATGGCTACACCTTC

v_call: TRBV20-1
clone_size: many
j_call: TRBJ1-4
d_call: TRBD1
cdr3_aa: CSARTGRDEKLFF
cdr3_nt: TGCAGTGCCCGGACAGGGCGGGATGAAAAACTGTTTTTT

v_call: TRBV10-3
clone_size: NA
j_call: TRBJ2-2
d_call: TRBD1
cdr3_aa: CAISESTGAGELFF
cdr3_nt: TGTGCCATCAGTGAGTCGACAGGGGCCGGGGAGCTGTTTTTT

v_call: TRBV2
clone_size: many
j_call: TRBJ2-4
d_call: NA
cdr3_aa: CASSDAGNIQYF
cdr3_nt: TGTGCCAGCAGTGACGCAGGGAACATTCAGTACTTC

v_call: TRBV9
clone_size: many
j_call: TRBJ2-1
d_call: NA
cdr3_aa: CASSVTGQSSYNEQFF
cdr3_nt: TGTGCCAGCAGCGTAACGGGACAAAGCTCCTACAATGAGCAGTTCTTC

v_call: TRBV6-5
clone_size: NA
j_call: TRBJ1-1
d_call: TRBD1
cdr3_aa: CASTYGAGGFNTEAFF
cdr3_nt: TGTGCCAGCACTTACGGGGCAGGGGGCTTTAACACTGAAGCTTTCTTT